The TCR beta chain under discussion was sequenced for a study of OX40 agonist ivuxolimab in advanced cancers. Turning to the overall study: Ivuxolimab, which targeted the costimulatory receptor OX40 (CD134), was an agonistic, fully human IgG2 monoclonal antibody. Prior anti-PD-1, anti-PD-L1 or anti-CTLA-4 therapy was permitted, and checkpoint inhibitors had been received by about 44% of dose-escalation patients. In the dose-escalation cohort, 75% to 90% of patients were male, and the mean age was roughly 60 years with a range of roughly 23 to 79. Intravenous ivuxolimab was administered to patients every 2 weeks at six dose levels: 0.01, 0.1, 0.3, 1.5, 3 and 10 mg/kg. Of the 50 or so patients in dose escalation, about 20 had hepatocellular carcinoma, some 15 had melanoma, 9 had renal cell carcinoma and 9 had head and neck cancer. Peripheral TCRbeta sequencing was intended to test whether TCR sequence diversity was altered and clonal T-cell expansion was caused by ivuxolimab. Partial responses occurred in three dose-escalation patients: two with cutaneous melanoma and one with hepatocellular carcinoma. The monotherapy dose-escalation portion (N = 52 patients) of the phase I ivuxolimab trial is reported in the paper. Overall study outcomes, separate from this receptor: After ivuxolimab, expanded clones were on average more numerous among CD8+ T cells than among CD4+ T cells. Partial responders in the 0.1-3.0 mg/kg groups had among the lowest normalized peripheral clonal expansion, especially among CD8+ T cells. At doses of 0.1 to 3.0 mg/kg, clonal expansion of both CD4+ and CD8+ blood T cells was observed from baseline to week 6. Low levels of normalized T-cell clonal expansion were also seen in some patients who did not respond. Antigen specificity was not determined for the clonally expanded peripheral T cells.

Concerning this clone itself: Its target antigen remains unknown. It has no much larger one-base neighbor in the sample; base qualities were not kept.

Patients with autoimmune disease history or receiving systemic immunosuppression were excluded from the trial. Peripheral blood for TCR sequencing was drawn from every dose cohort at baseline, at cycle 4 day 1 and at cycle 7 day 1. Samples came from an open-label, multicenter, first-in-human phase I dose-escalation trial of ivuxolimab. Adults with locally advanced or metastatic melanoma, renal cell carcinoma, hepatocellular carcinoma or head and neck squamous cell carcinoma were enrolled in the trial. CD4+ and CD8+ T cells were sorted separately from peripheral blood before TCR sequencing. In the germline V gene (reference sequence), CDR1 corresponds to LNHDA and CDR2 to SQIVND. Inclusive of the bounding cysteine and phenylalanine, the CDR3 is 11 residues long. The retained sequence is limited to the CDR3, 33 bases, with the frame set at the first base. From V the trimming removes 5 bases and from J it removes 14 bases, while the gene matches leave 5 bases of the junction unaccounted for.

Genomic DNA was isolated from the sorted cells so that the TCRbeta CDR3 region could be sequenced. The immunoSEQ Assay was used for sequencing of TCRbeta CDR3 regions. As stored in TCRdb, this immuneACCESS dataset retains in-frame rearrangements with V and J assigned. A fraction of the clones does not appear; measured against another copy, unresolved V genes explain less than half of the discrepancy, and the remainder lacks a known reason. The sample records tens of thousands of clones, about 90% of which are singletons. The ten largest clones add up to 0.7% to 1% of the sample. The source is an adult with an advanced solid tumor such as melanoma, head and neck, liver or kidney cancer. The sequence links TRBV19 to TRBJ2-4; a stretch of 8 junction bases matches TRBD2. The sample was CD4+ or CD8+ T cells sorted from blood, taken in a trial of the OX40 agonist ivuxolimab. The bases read TGTGCCAGTAGTGCTAGCGGGCCTAAGTACTTC. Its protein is CASSASGPKYF. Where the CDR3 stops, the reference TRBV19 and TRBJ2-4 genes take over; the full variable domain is DGGITQSPKYLFRKEGQNVTLSCEQNLNHDAMYWYRQDPGQGLRLIYYSQIVNDFQKGDIAEGYSVSREKKESFPLTVTSAQKNPTAFYLCASSASGPKYFGAGTRLSVL.